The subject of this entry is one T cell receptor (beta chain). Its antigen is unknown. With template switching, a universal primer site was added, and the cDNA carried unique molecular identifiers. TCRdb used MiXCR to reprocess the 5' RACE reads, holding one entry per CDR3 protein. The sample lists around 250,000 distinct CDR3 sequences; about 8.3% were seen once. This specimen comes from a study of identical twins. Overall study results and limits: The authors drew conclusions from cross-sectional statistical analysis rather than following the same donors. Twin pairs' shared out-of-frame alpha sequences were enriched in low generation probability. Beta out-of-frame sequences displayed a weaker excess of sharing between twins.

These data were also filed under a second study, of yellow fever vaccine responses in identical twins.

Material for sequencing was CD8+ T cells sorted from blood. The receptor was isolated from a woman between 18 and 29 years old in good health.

CDR3 bases: TGCAGCGTTGAAGACAGGGAAAGGGTCACCCATAACACAGATACGCAGTATTTT. It translates to CSVEDRERVTHNTDTQYF. The V gene is TRBV29-1, the J gene TRBJ2-3, with D perhaps matching TRBD1 (5 bases). The germline V gene encodes CDR1 SQVTM and CDR2 ANQGSEA. CDR3 length: 18 residues. Between the trimmed V and J ends, which lost 0 bases and 2 bases, there was a span of 21 bases.